One and the same sample provided the 28 T cell receptor beta chains below, sequenced in a study of cytomegalovirus exposure and HLA in healthy donors. The protocol was immunoSEQ multiplex PCR, while the TCRdb copy is restricted to in-frame clones and leaves out a portion. The sample has about 120,000 clones, about 85% seen once. The sample was PBMCs. These receptors came from a man between 18 and 29 years old in good health and CMV-seropositive.

This sequence joins TRBV10-1 and TRBJ2-1; D not certain. V was trimmed by 0 bases and J by 0 bases, leaving 12 bases between them. In germline, CDR1 is WNHNN, CDR2 SYGVQD (reference sequence). The CDR3 is made up of 17 amino acids. The CDR3 spells CASSESIAHSSYNEQFF. The CDR3 nucleotides are TGCGCCAGCAGTGAGTCGATTGCCCACAGCTCCTACAATGAGCAGTTCTTC.

The chain has TRBV10-3 and TRBJ1-3; TRBD1 might be the D (6 bases). Between the trimmed V and J ends, which lost 0 bases and 0 bases, there was a span of 9 bases. Germline V gene lookup returns CDR1 ENHRY and CDR2 SYGVKD. The CDR3 sequence is 16 residues long. CDR3 sequence: CAISESDSASGNTIYF. The CDR3 DNA reads TGTGCCATCAGTGAGTCGGACAGCGCCTCTGGAAACACCATATATTTT.

V gene TRBV27 combines with J gene TRBJ1-1, with unresolved D. V dropped 4 bases and J dropped 1 base, with 10 bases sitting between them. Germline values: CDR1 MNHEY, CDR2 SMNVEV (reference sequence). This CDR3 has 14 amino acids. The DNA of the CDR3 is TGTGCCAGCAGTTGGGGAGGAACGAACACTGAAGCTTTCTTT. Encoded protein: CASSWGGTNTEAFF.

The CDR3 DNA is TGCGCCAGCAGCCAAGATTTGGAGGGGTATCAGCCCCAGCATTTT. Its translation: CASSQDLEGYQPQHF. J is TRBJ1-5 and V is TRBV4-3; weak D call: TRBD1 (5 bases). The CDR3 is made up of 15 amino acids. CDR1 and CDR2 (germline): LGHNA, YSLEER. V gave up 0 bases and J gave up 5 bases, with 11 bases separating them.

The chain uses TRBV27 and TRBJ2-7, with TRBD1 matching over 10 bases. Germline CDR1 is MNHEY and CDR2 is SMNVEV (reference sequence). Losses at the gene ends were 5 bases for V and 4 bases for J; bases not matched to a gene: 11. The CDR3 is 16 amino acids. The CDR3 is CASSLGTGAPRYEQYF. DNA for the CDR3: TGTGCCAGCAGTCTAGGGACAGGGGCCCCTAGGTACGAGCAGTACTTC.

The chain employs TRBV2 and TRBJ2-1; a weak D match, TRBD2 (5 bases). V was shortened by 2 bases and J by 4 bases, with 12 bases between the two germline ends. The germline gives CDR1 SNHLY, CDR2 FYNNEI. The CDR3 contains 15 residues. CDR3 in amino acids: CASSESGQTYNEQFF. The CDR3 region has the DNA TGTGCCAGCAGTGAAAGCGGTCAGACTTACAATGAGCAGTTCTTC.

This sequence joins TRBV10-3 and TRBJ1-1; D ambiguous. Trimming took 6 bases from V and 4 from J, leaving 18 bases between them. The germline gives CDR1 ENHRY, CDR2 SYGVKD. The CDR3 consists of 15 residues. CDR3 loop: CAISSHDEDSTEAFF. The DNA of the CDR3 is TGTGCCATCAGCTCCCATGACGAGGATTCCACTGAAGCTTTCTTT.

The chain couples TRBV4-3 to TRBJ2-1; D is perhaps TRBD2 (7 bases). Germline CDR1 and CDR2: LGHNA and YSLEER. V lost 1 base and J lost 8, with 15 bases in between. This CDR3 is built from 15 residues. The CDR3 coding sequence is TGCGCCAGCAGCCAAGTGGTCGGGGGGCTGGATGAGCAGTTCTTC. As protein: CASSQVVGGLDEQFF.

This rearrangement joins TRBV28 to TRBJ2-1, with TRBD2 as a possible D gene (5 bases). V dropped 5 bases and J dropped 1 base, with 9 bases sitting between them. Germline V gene sequence: CDR1 MDHEN, CDR2 SYDVKM. The CDR3 has 14 residues. Here the CDR3 reads CASSPGISYNEQFF. The CDR3 nucleotides read TGTGCCAGCAGTCCCGGGATATCCTACAATGAGCAGTTCTTC.

This clone was observed a single time. The chain employs TRBV29-1 and TRBJ1-1, with D perhaps matching TRBD1 (6 bases). The germline gives CDR1 SQVTM, CDR2 ANQGSEA. CDR3 length equals 13 residues. The CDR3 loop reads CSDQGRGNTEAFF. In DNA form, the CDR3 reads TGCAGTGACCAGGGGAGGGGGAACACTGAAGCTTTCTTT.

The chain is built from TRBV6-6 and TRBJ1-4, with 7 bases lining up with TRBD1. The CDR3 runs to 13 residues. Germline CDR1 reads MNHNY; CDR2 reads SVGAGI (reference sequence). The J segment lost 7 bases and the V segment lost 4 bases, leaving 3 bases of the junction unmatched. The DNA of the CDR3 is TGTGCCAGCAGTTTGTCAGGGGGTGAAAAACTGTTTTTT. Translation gives CASSLSGGEKLFF.

The rearrangement uses TRBV6-1 and TRBJ2-1; a possible D gene is TRBD1 (6 bases). CDR1 and CDR2 (germline): MNHNS, SASEGT. CDR3 size: 15 residues. Trimming pared 6 bases from V and 12 bases from J, leaving 24 bases between. The CDR3 protein is CASSPPGQGARGQFF. CDR3 coding DNA: TGTGCCAGCAGCCCACCGGGACAAGGTGCTAGGGGGCAGTTCTTC.

This chain's CDR3 is CASSFSHNEQFF. The CDR3 DNA sequence: TGTGCCAGCAGCTTTAGCCACAATGAGCAGTTCTTC. The chain carries TRBV5-6 and TRBJ2-1; unclear D gene. The CDR3 loop spans 12 amino acids. CDR1 and CDR2 (germline): SGHDT, YYEEEE. Trimming took off 2 bases at V and 5 bases at J, with 5 bases between the two ends. The full variable domain, with the rest looked up from reference TRBV5-6 and TRBJ2-1, is DAGVTQSPTHLIKTRGQQVTLRCSPKSGHDTVSWYQQALGQGPQFIFQYYEEEERQRGNFPDRFSGHQFPNYSSELNVNALLLGDSALYLCASSFSHNEQFFGPGTRLTVL.

The rearrangement uses TRBV28 and TRBJ1-2, with unresolved D. CDR3 length equals 12 residues. V was clipped by 4 bases and J by 8 bases, with 11 bases between them. Germline CDR1 MDHEN, CDR2 SYDVKM. For the CDR3, the DNA is TGTGCCAGCAGTTCAGAGGGTATCGGCTACACCTTC. Translating it yields CASSSEGIGYTF.

The chain is built from TRBV28 and TRBJ1-4; D gene ambiguous. The CDR3 contains 11 residues. CDR1 MDHEN and CDR2 SYDVKM come from the germline V gene. V gave up 8 bases and J gave up 5 bases, with 6 bases separating them. This chain's CDR3 is CASLSNEKLFF. CDR3 in DNA: TGTGCCAGCCTAAGCAATGAAAAACTGTTTTTT. The full variable domain, with the rest looked up from reference TRBV28 and TRBJ1-4, is DVKVTQSSRYLVKRTGEKVFLECVQDMDHENMFWYRQDPGLGLRLIYFSYDVKMKEKGDIPEGYSVSREKKERFSLILESASTNQTSMYLCASLSNEKLFFGSGTQLSVL.

This clone was recorded once. This chain links TRBV2 with TRBJ1-1; 7 nucleotides align to TRBD1. CDR3 size: 11 residues. With 8 bases clipped from V and 6 bases from J, the junction kept 3 bases outside the gene matches. CDR1 is SNHLY, CDR2 FYNNEI, per germline. The CDR3 region is CASGGGPEAFF. The CDR3 DNA follows: TGTGCCAGCGGAGGGGGCCCTGAAGCTTTCTTT.

The rearrangement links TRBV18 to TRBJ2-7; D is perhaps TRBD1 (5 bases). Trimming pared 1 base from V and 2 bases from J, leaving 9 bases between. CDR1 and CDR2 from the germline V gene are KGHSH and LQKENI. The CDR3 runs 14 residues. DNA for the CDR3: TGTGCCAGCTCACCACAGGCACAGGCCTACGAGCAGTACTTC. Residues: CASSPQAQAYEQYF.

The chain couples TRBV4-2 to TRBJ2-7, with 9 bases fitting TRBD1. The CDR3 runs 17 residues. Germline CDR1 is LGHNA and CDR2 is YNFKEQ. J lost 3 bases, V lost 5 bases, and 14 bases had no gene match. The DNA of the CDR3 is TGTGCCAGCAGCTTGGATTGGGGGGCGACAGGGGGCTACGAGCAGTACTTC. Its translation: CASSLDWGATGGYEQYF.

This chain connects TRBV15 to TRBJ2-1; no clear D. Trimming removed 11 bases at V and 5 bases at J, with 10 bases between. This CDR3 has 11 residues. Germline lookup yields CDR1 LNHNV and CDR2 YYDKDF (reference sequence). The CDR3 region is CAVPIHNEQFF. CDR3 DNA sequence: TGTGCCGTACCTATCCACAATGAGCAGTTCTTC.

Only one count was recorded for this clone. The V call is TRBV11-3, the J call TRBJ2-1, with 9 nucleotides matching TRBD2. The CDR3 loop spans 15 amino acids. From germline, CDR1 is SGHNT and CDR2 YENEEA. Unmatched junction bases numbered 3, after V lost 1 base and J lost 5 bases. The CDR3 DNA reads TGTGCCAGCAGCTTAGGGTCTAGCGGGAACAATGAGCAGTTCTTC. It translates to CASSLGSSGNNEQFF.

This sequence joins TRBV6-1 and TRBJ2-1; tentative D call: TRBD2 (7 bases). With 6 bases removed from V and 9 bases from J, the gap between germline ends came to 15 bases. The CDR3 runs to 13 residues. Germline V lookup: CDR1 MNHNS, CDR2 SASEGT. DNA of the CDR3: TGTGCCAGCAGGTCCGGGGGGCCGGGTGAGCAGTTCTTC. It specifies CASRSGGPGEQFF.

The chain links TRBV4-2 to TRBJ2-7; 8 bases are a match to TRBD1. The CDR3 consists of 16 residues. Germline CDR1 reads LGHNA; CDR2 reads YNFKEQ. Trimming at V came to 2 bases and at J to 2 bases, leaving 8 bases not matched to a gene. CDR3 region: CASSQSVDRVTYEQYF. In DNA form, the CDR3 reads TGTGCCAGCAGCCAATCAGTGGACAGGGTAACCTACGAGCAGTACTTC.

The chain recombines TRBV5-4 with TRBJ2-7, with TRBD1 identical over 11 bases. The CDR3 loop spans 15 amino acids. Germline values: CDR1 SGHNT, CDR2 YYREEE (reference sequence). V lost 3 bases to trimming and J lost 5 bases; unmatched junction nucleotides: 7. CDR3 bases: TGTGCCAGCAGCTCGTGGACAGGGGGCAGGAACGAGCAGTACTTC. Translated: CASSSWTGGRNEQYF.

The gene calls are TRBV9 and TRBJ1-5; weak D call: TRBD1 (6 bases). The CDR3 runs 15 residues. The germline gives CDR1 SGDLS, CDR2 YYNGEE. Trimming took 2 bases from V and 6 from J, leaving 15 bases between them. The CDR3 loop is CASSVGATGSQPQHF. The CDR3 DNA reads as TGTGCCAGCAGCGTGGGGGCAACGGGGAGTCAGCCCCAGCATTTT.

The genes are TRBV7-9 and TRBJ2-2, with D possibly matching TRBD1 (5 bases). The CDR3 has 16 amino acids. V was shortened by 1 base and J by 0 bases, with 9 bases between the two germline ends. The germline V gene has CDR1 SEHNR and CDR2 FQNEAQ (reference sequence). The CDR3 reads CASSLGTTTNTGELFF. DNA for the CDR3: TGTGCCAGCAGCTTAGGGACAACAACGAACACCGGGGAGCTGTTTTTT.

The gene calls are TRBV9 and TRBJ1-3; D not resolved. Germline V gives CDR1 SGDLS, CDR2 YYNGEE. Trimming left V 7 bases short and J 0 bases short, with 11 bases between. The CDR3 is made up of 14 amino acids. CDR3 bases: TGTGCCAGCTCCAGTGGGCTCTCTGGAAACACCATATATTTT. Protein sequence: CASSSGLSGNTIYF.

The gene calls are TRBV5-1 and TRBJ2-1, with 8 positions matching TRBD1. CDR3 length: 13 amino acids. V gave up 5 bases and J gave up 7 bases; unmatched junction bases: 5. Per germline, CDR1 SGHRS and CDR2 YFSETQ. The CDR3: CASRSTGENEQFF. CDR3 DNA: TGCGCCAGCAGATCGACAGGGGAAAATGAGCAGTTCTTC. Variable domain in full (rest from reference TRBV5-1 and TRBJ2-1): KAGVTQTPRYLIKTRGQQVTLSCSPISGHRSVSWYQQTPGQGLQFLFEYFSETQRNKGNFPGRFSGRQFSNSRSEMNVSTLELGDSALYLCASRSTGENEQFFGPGTRLTVL.

CDR3 DNA: TGTGCCAGCAGCCTCGGGGTTTTCACAGATACGCAGTATTTT. Its translation is CASSLGVFTDTQYF. The chain has TRBV11-2 and TRBJ2-3; D perhaps matches TRBD2 (5 bases). V was clipped by 5 bases and J by 2 bases, with 11 bases between them. CDR1 and CDR2 from the germline V gene are SGHAT and FQNNGV. This CDR3 has 14 residues.